Listed below are T cell receptor beta chains from one sample, sequenced in a study of CD8+ T cells in alopecia areata. Sequencing used immunoSEQ multiplex PCR; TCRdb keeps in-frame clones, though not all of them. This sample carries 100,000 to 150,000 clones, about 46% of them seen once, and the ten largest clones take over 9.5%. The sequenced sample consisted of NKG2D-low CD8+ T cells sorted from blood. Receptor source: a human donor with alopecia areata. CDR3s include the opening cysteine and the closing phenylalanine or tryptophan. The D gene is left open where the match is weak. Clone size is stated in some rows and not others, as once, few, many or a class when expanded.

D gene: TRBD2
CDR3 length: 18
J gene: TRBJ2-3
V gene: TRBV9
clone size: NA
CDR3 DNA: TGTGCCAGCAGCGTAGAAGTAGCGGGGGGCCAGTTGGGAGATACGCAGTATTTT
CDR3 protein: CASSVEVAGGQLGDTQYF

D gene: NA
CDR3 length: 13
J gene: TRBJ2-1
V gene: TRBV6-5
clone size: NA
CDR3 DNA: TGTGCCAGCACCAAAAGTGGCTACAATGAGCAGTTCTTC
CDR3 protein: CASTKSGYNEQFF

D gene: NA
CDR3 length: 13
J gene: TRBJ2-7
V gene: TRBV30
clone size: once
CDR3 DNA: TGTGCCTGGAACCAGGGGATAGGCTACGAGCAGTACTTC
CDR3 protein: CAWNQGIGYEQYF

D gene: NA
CDR3 length: 11
J gene: TRBJ2-7
V gene: TRBV25-1
clone size: few
CDR3 DNA: TGTGCCAGCAGTGAGTCCTACGAGCAGTACTTC
CDR3 protein: CASSESYEQYF

D gene: NA
CDR3 length: 14
J gene: TRBJ2-7
V gene: TRBV11-2
clone size: NA
CDR3 DNA: TGTGCCAGCAGTCCTGATACCGGGGGCTACGAGCAGTACTTC
CDR3 protein: CASSPDTGGYEQYF

D gene: TRBD1
CDR3 length: 12
J gene: TRBJ2-7
V gene: TRBV30
clone size: NA
CDR3 DNA: TGTGCCTCTCAGGGGGCCTCCTACGAGCAGTACTTC
CDR3 protein: CASQGASYEQYF

D gene: NA
CDR3 length: 12
J gene: TRBJ1-1
V gene: TRBV30
clone size: NA
CDR3 DNA: TGTGCCTGGAGTGACACGAACACTGAAGCTTTCTTT
CDR3 protein: CAWSDTNTEAFF

D gene: NA
CDR3 length: 14
J gene: TRBJ1-5
V gene: TRBV2
clone size: NA
CDR3 DNA: TGTGCCAGCAGCATAGACGGGACATACCAGCCCCAGCATTTT
CDR3 protein: CASSIDGTYQPQHF

D gene: TRBD1
CDR3 length: 12
J gene: TRBJ1-1
V gene: TRBV27
clone size: NA
CDR3 DNA: TGTGCCAGTCAGGGGGCGGGCACTGAAGCCTTCTTT
CDR3 protein: CASQGAGTEAFF

D gene: NA
CDR3 length: 14
J gene: TRBJ2-1
V gene: TRBV4-1
clone size: NA
CDR3 DNA: TGCGCCAGCAGCGCGTACCGGGACAACAATGAGCAGTTCTTC
CDR3 protein: CASSAYRDNNEQFF

D gene: NA
CDR3 length: 15
J gene: TRBJ1-5
V gene: TRBV28
clone size: NA
CDR3 DNA: TGTGCCAGCAGTTCCAGACAGTATAGCAATCAGCCCCAGCATTTT
CDR3 protein: CASSSRQYSNQPQHF

D gene: NA
CDR3 length: 11
J gene: TRBJ2-1
V gene: TRBV29-1
clone size: few
CDR3 DNA: TGCAGCGTTGAACAGGGAAATGAGCAGTTCTTC
CDR3 protein: CSVEQGNEQFF

D gene: NA
CDR3 length: 15
J gene: TRBJ1-3
V gene: TRBV30
clone size: NA
CDR3 DNA: TGTGCCTGGAGTGATGTCCTCAACTCTGGAAACACCATATATTTT
CDR3 protein: CAWSDVLNSGNTIYF

D gene: TRBD1
CDR3 length: 15
J gene: TRBJ2-2
V gene: TRBV28
clone size: NA
CDR3 DNA: TGTGCCAGCAGTCCTAACCCCTGGACAGGGAATGTGATGATTTTT
CDR3 protein: CASSPNPWTGNVMIF

D gene: NA
CDR3 length: 14
J gene: TRBJ1-5
V gene: TRBV27
clone size: NA
CDR3 DNA: TGTGCCAGCAGCCTGGACGGACGCAATCAGCCCCAGCATTTT
CDR3 protein: CASSLDGRNQPQHF

D gene: TRBD1
CDR3 length: 14
J gene: TRBJ2-7
V gene: TRBV29-1
clone size: NA
CDR3 DNA: TGCAGCGTTCTTCCGGGACAGGACCTCTACGAGCAGTACTTC
CDR3 protein: CSVLPGQDLYEQYF

D gene: TRBD1
CDR3 length: 14
J gene: TRBJ2-7
V gene: TRBV11-2
clone size: once
CDR3 DNA: TGTGCCAGCAGCGCCGGGACAGGGTTCTACGAGCAGTACTTC
CDR3 protein: CASSAGTGFYEQYF

D gene: TRBD1
CDR3 length: 15
J gene: TRBJ2-7
V gene: TRBV28
clone size: few
CDR3 DNA: TGTGCCAGCAGTATCCGGGACAGGGGGTTCTACGAGCAGTACTTC
CDR3 protein: CASSIRDRGFYEQYF